Included here is one T cell receptor (beta chain) sequence, with context. Per germline, CDR1 MNHNS and CDR2 SASEGT. V trimming: 6 bases; J trimming: 5 bases; junction bases outside the gene matches: 9. The CDR3 extends over 15 amino acids. This sample is part of a study of shared clonotypes between healthy human individuals. Study information: Per donor, three plates held CD4 naive cells, three held CD4 memory, two held CD8 naive and one held CD8 memory.

Measured with immunoSEQ multiplex PCR; TCRdb has only the in-frame clones, and not every one. The repertoire holds some 2,000,000 clones, with approximately 94% as singletons. The material sequenced was naive CD4+ T cells sorted from blood. Subset of the sample: CD45RA+ positively selected. The receptor comes from a man aged 18 to 29 in good health. This rearrangement joins TRBV6-1 to TRBJ2-7; 11 nucleotides line up with TRBD1. CDR3 DNA: TGTGCCAGCAGGGATTGGGACAGGGGGATGGACGAGCAGTACTTC. Amino acids: CASRDWDRGMDEQYF.